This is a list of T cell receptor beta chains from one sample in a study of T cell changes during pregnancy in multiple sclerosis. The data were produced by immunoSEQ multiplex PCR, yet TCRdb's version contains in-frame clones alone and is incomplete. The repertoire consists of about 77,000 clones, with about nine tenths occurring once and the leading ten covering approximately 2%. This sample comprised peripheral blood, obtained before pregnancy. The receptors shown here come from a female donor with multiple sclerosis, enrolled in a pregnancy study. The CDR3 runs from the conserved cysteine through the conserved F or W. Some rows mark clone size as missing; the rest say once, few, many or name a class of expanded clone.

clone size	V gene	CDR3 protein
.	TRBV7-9	CASQRRTGSLLPHNEQFF
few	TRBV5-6	CASSHLQGASQPQHF
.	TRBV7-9	CASSLGTDSSSSYNEQFF
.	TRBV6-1	CASSEALWTESNYGYTF
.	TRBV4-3	CASSQMLGLPAGELFF
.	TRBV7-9	CASSTSGGRMNTEAFF
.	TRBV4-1	CASSQGGRVGYTF
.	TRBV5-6	CASREGANTGELFF
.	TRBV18	CASSPGLGTNYGYTF
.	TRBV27	CASSHPTGGSETQYF
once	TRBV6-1	CASGQTGTGALEQYF
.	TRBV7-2	CASSLQGSSTEAFF
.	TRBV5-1	CASSLSHRQETQYF
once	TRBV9	CASSVGPGYHEQFF
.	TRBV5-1	CASSRLTGGGPEAFF
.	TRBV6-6	CASSSYGTEAFF
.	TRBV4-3	CASSQDAEGGETQYF
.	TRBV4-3	CASSQDVAGGFNEQFF
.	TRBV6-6	CASSSPSGGAEQFF
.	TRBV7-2	CASSLGGGAVYGYTF
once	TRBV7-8	CASIPSGFSSGNTIYF
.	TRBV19	CASSILYSTGDNEKLFF
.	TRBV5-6	CASSLSLLVHEQYF
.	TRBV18	CASSTEQVSNQPQHF
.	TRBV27	CASGLVAGETQYF
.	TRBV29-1	CSVINLAGRMETQYF
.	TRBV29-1	CSAPRDYYNEQFF
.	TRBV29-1	CSVGDRGNQPQHF
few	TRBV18	CASSTDTTWGNQPQHF
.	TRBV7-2	CASSLARTSTYEQYF
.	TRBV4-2	CASSQGRSETQYF
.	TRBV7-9	CASSRMGGREFF
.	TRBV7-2	CASSLNGRTSINGQYF
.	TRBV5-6	CASSFQGLGEKLFF
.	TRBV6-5	CASSGPGQGNNEQFF
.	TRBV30	CAWGTSGGRGETQYF
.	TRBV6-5	CASSYSDTEYF
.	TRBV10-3	CAISELTGTEITDTQYF
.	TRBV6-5	CASSYWQSNTGELFF
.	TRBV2	CASSVSTGGSNQPQHF
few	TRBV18	CASSPSAGLNTEAFF